Presented here are 13 T cell receptor beta chains from one specimen sequenced in a study of cytotoxic CD8 clonotypes in ibrutinib-treated CLL. Method: immunoSEQ multiplex PCR; TCRdb's copy keeps in-frame clones and lacks some. The sample lists 200,000 to 250,000 clones, just under 80% occurring once. Material: PBMCs, obtained after 12 months of ibrutinib treatment. The receptors were sampled from a human donor with chronic lymphocytic leukemia.

This chain joins TRBV11-2 and TRBJ2-5; 7 bases are a match to TRBD1. The J segment lost 6 bases and the V segment lost 5 bases, leaving 9 bases of the junction unmatched. Germline V gene lookup returns CDR1 SGHAT and CDR2 FQNNGV. The CDR3 is 14 residues long. CDR3 residues: CASSTGQAQQTQYF. The DNA for the CDR3 is TGTGCCAGCAGCACCGGACAGGCCCAGCAGACCCAGTACTTC.

This rearrangement joins TRBV5-1 to TRBJ2-1; D remains unclear. The CDR3 is 13 residues long. Between the trimmed V and J ends, which lost 0 bases and 4 bases, there was a span of 5 bases. CDR1 and CDR2 from the germline V gene are SGHRS and YFSETQ. The CDR3 nucleotides read TGCGCCAGCAGCTTGGGAGCTTACAATGAGCAGTTCTTC. This translates into CASSLGAYNEQFF.

The chain has TRBV11-2 and TRBJ2-1, with D perhaps matching TRBD1 (5 bases). Deletions cut 6 bases from V and 4 bases from J, with 10 bases between. The germline gives CDR1 SGHAT, CDR2 FQNNGV. The CDR3 totals 13 residues. CDR3 nucleotides: TGTGCCAGCAGGGAAACAGGTTACAATGAGCAGTTCTTC. Its protein product is CASRETGYNEQFF. Complete variable domain (other parts from reference TRBV11-2 and TRBJ2-1): EAGVAQSPRYKIIEKRQSVAFWCNPISGHATLYWYQQILGQGPKLLIQFQNNGVVDDSQLPKDRFSAERLKGVDSTLKIQPAKLEDSAVYLCASRETGYNEQFFGPGTRLTVL.

This sequence joins TRBV6-6 and TRBJ1-1; D is unresolved. CDR3 size: 14 residues. CDR1 is MNHNY, CDR2 SVGAGI, per germline (reference sequence). The V end was cut by 3 bases, the J end by 1 base, with 9 bases between. CDR3 sequence (DNA): TGTGCCAGCAGTTATCTTCCAGGGAACACTGAAGCTTTCTTT. It translates to CASSYLPGNTEAFF.

This chain links TRBV6-5 with TRBJ2-2, with D possibly TRBD2 on 5 matching bases. This CDR3 region has 15 residues. Germline CDR1 and CDR2: MNHEY and SVGAGI. The V end was cut by 0 bases, the J end by 5 bases, with 10 bases between. The DNA of the CDR3 is TGTGCCAGCAGTTACTCAGGCGGGTTAACCGGGGAGCTGTTTTTT. It codes for CASSYSGGLTGELFF.

CDR3 amino acids: CASSQDRANQPQHF. DNA for the CDR3: TGCGCCAGCAGCCAAGACAGGGCAAATCAGCCCCAGCATTTT. J is TRBJ1-5 and V is TRBV4-1; D may be TRBD1 (5 bases). This CDR3 is 14 amino acids long. Trimming stripped 0 bases from V and 4 bases from J, with 7 bases between. Germline-derived CDR1 and CDR2 are MGHRA and YSYEKL.

This chain joins TRBV2 and TRBJ2-1, with a possible D match to TRBD1 (6 bases). Per the germline V gene, CDR1 is SNHLY and CDR2 is FYNNEI. The CDR3 consists of 15 residues. Trimming left V 2 bases short and J 7 bases short, with 15 bases between. The CDR3 region has the DNA TGTGCCAGCAGTGAAATCCAGGGGTGGGCGAATGAGCAGTTCTTC. Translation: CASSEIQGWANEQFF.

The V call is TRBV27, the J call TRBJ2-5; D could derive from TRBD1 or TRBD2 (7 bases each). Germline-derived CDR1 and CDR2 are MNHEY and SMNVEV (reference sequence). This CDR3 region has 17 residues. The ends were cut back, 4 bases at V and 4 bases at J, with 22 bases in the middle. CDR3 DNA: TGTGCCAGCAGTTCCCTCAGGGGGGGGCAAGTGGGAGAGACCCAGTACTTC. Protein sequence: CASSSLRGGQVGETQYF.

This clone was picked up many times. V is TRBV4-1 and J is TRBJ2-7, with TRBD2 matching over 7 bases. The J segment lost 0 bases and the V segment lost 4 bases, leaving 9 bases of the junction unmatched. Germline CDR1 reads MGHRA; CDR2 reads YSYEKL. The length of the CDR3 is 16 residues. In nucleotides, the CDR3 is TGCGCCAGCAGCCGTCTCGGGGGGAGTTCCTCCTACGAGCAGTACTTC. Protein: CASSRLGGSSSYEQYF.

V is TRBV7-2 and J is TRBJ1-5, with D unresolved. This CDR3 has 12 amino acids. Germline V gene lookup returns CDR1 SGHTA and CDR2 FQGNSA. V was pared by 5 bases and J by 4 bases, with 6 bases between. The CDR3 bases are TGTGCCAGCAGCCCGTCTAATCAGCCCCAGCATTTT. Its translation: CASSPSNQPQHF.

The CDR3 spells CASSQEEMNTEAFF. Written as DNA, the CDR3 is TGTGCCAGCAGCCAAGAAGAGATGAACACTGAAGCTTTCTTT. The chain combines TRBV4-2 with TRBJ1-1; D gene ambiguous. In germline, CDR1 is LGHNA, CDR2 YNFKEQ. Trimming removed 0 bases at V and 0 bases at J, with 5 bases between. The CDR3 has 14 residues.

This clone was picked up one time. CDR3 in DNA: TGTGCCAGCTCACCAGGTAGCGGGGCGGGGATGAACACTGAAGCTTTCTTT. Translation gives CASSPGSGAGMNTEAFF. The V call is TRBV18, the J call TRBJ1-1, with D maybe TRBD1 (5 bases). The CDR3 sequence is 17 residues long. Trimming removed 2 bases from V and 0 bases from J, with 16 bases in between. Germline V gives CDR1 KGHSH, CDR2 LQKENI.

The chain carries TRBV11-2 and TRBJ1-4; D unresolved. With 5 bases removed from V and 6 bases from J, the gap between germline ends came to 10 bases. The CDR3 extends over 13 amino acids. Germline lookup yields CDR1 SGHAT and CDR2 FQNNGV. This chain's CDR3 is CASSPPLYEKLFF. CDR3 bases: TGTGCCAGCAGCCCCCCGCTCTATGAAAAACTGTTTTTT.